Described below is a single TCR beta chain sequence and its context. The sample originates from a study of blood T cell repertoires in COVID-19. Study details: Collection of acute and convalescent COVID-19 samples took place in the United States, Italy and Spain. PBMCs, B-cell-depleted T cells, or T cells were the source of the cDNA or gDNA that made up the material.

Sequencing used immunoSEQ multiplex PCR; TCRdb keeps in-frame clones, though not all of them. This sample has around 250,000 clones, with roughly 85% found just once. CDR1 and CDR2 (germline): SGHRS, YFSETQ. The CDR3 consists of 16 residues. The V and J ends lost 3 bases and 0 bases, in that order; junction bases with no gene match: 0. This clonotype was obtained from a woman younger than 45 with active or convalescent COVID-19. Sequencing was carried out using peripheral blood. The chain recombines TRBV5-1 with TRBJ2-2; 12 positions match TRBD2. The CDR3, as DNA: TGCGCCAGCAGCTCTAGCGGGGGGGCGAACACCGGGGAGCTGTTTTTT. It specifies CASSSSGGANTGELFF.